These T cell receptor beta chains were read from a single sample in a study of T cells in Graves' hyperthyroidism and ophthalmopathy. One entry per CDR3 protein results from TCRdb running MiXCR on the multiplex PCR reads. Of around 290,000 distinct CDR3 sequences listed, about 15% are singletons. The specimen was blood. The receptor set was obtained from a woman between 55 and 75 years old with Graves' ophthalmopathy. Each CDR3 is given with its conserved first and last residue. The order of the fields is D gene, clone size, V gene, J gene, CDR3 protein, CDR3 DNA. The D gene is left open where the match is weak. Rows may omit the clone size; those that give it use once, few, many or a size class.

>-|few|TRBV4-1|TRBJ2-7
CASSQVPREYHYEQYF
TGCGCCAGCAGCCAAGTCCCCCGGGAGTACCACTACGAGCAGTACTTC
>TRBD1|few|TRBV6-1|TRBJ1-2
CASRHPGQGGYGYTF
TGTGCCAGCAGACACCCGGGACAGGGAGGCTATGGCTACACCTTC
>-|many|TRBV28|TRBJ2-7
CASSMVGEQYF
TGTGCCAGCAGCATGGTAGGCGAGCAGTACTTC
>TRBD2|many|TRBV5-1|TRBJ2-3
CASSRTSGVPDTQYF
TGCGCCAGCAGCCGGACTAGCGGGGTCCCAGATACGCAGTATTTT
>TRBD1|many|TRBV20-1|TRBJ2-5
CSAAAGNRGETQYF
TGCAGTGCCGCCGCCGGTAACAGGGGAGAGACCCAGTACTTC
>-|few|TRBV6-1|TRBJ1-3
CASTSWENTIYF
TGTGCCAGCACCTCATGGGAAAACACCATATATTTT
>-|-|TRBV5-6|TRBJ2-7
CASQGYGRGRPFSSYEQYF
TGTGCCAGCCAGGGGTACGGCAGGGGCCGACCCTTCAGCTCCTACGAGCAGTACTTC
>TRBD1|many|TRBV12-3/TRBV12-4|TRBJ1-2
CASSLYLQGAIGYTF
TGTGCCAGCAGTCTTTACTTACAGGGGGCGATTGGCTACACCTTC
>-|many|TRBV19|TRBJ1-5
CASSLGPGGNQPQHF
TGTGCCAGTAGTTTGGGACCCGGAGGCAATCAGCCCCAGCATTTT
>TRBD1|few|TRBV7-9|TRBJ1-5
CASSPGQGDSNQPQHF
TGTGCCAGCAGCCCGGGACAGGGGGATAGCAATCAGCCCCAGCATTTT
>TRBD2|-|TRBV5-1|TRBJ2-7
CASSLFAGEQYEQYF
TGCGCCAGCAGCTTGTTTGCGGGGGAACAGTACGAGCAGTACTTC
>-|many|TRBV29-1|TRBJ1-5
CSTQENPNQPQHF
TGCAGCACCCAGGAAAATCCGAATCAGCCCCAGCATTTT
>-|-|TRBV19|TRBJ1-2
CASSIELGERNYGYTF
TGTGCCAGTAGTATAGAGCTCGGCGAGCGAAACTATGGCTACACCTTC
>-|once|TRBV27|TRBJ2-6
CASSYGAGADVLTF
TGTGCCAGCAGTTACGGGGCTGGGGCCGACGTCCTGACTTTC
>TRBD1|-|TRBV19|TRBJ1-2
CASSLTTGAGYTF
TGTGCCAGTAGTCTTACGACAGGGGCCGGCTACACCTTC
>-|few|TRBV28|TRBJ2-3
CASIPGGGTDTQYF
TGTGCCAGCATCCCAGGGGGGGGAACAGATACGCAGTATTTT
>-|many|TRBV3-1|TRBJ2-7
CATQGIHEQYF
TGTGCCACCCAAGGGATCCACGAGCAGTACTTC
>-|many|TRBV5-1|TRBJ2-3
CASSWGYRGTDTQYF
TGCGCCAGCAGCTGGGGATACCGGGGTACAGATACGCAGTATTTT
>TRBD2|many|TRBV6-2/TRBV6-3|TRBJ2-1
CASSLAGTSGPSSYNEQFF
TGTGCCAGCAGTCTAGCCGGGACTAGCGGCCCGAGCTCCTACAATGAGCAGTTCTTC
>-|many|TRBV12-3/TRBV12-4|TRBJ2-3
CASSPAARTDTQYF
TGTGCCAGCAGTCCAGCAGCGCGGACAGATACGCAGTATTTT
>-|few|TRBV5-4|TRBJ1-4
CASTSGGYNEKLFF
TGTGCCAGCACCTCTGGTGGTTACAATGAAAAACTGTTTTTT
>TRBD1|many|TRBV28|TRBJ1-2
CASSLSSLLQGGYTF
TGTGCCAGCAGTTTGTCAAGTCTGTTACAGGGGGGCTACACCTTC
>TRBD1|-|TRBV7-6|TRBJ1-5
CASSLGQGAVQPQHF
TGTGCCAGCAGCTTAGGACAGGGGGCGGTTCAGCCCCAGCATTTT
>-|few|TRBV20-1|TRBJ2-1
CSARDRTGNSYNEQFF
TGCAGTGCTAGAGATCGTACTGGTAACTCCTACAATGAGCAGTTCTTC
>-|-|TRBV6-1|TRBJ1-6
CASSEFPSPLHF
TGTGCCAGCAGTGAATTTCCTTCACCCCTCCACTTT
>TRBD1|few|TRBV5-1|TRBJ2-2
CASSTGQASTGELFF
TGCGCCAGCAGCACGGGACAGGCGAGCACCGGGGAGCTGTTTTTT
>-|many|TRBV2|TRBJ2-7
CASNQNPDRLTYEQYF
TGTGCCAGCAACCAAAATCCAGACAGGTTGACCTACGAGCAGTACTTC
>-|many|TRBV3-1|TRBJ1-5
CASSPKGGLNQPQHF
TGTGCCAGCAGCCCGAAGGGGGGCCTCAATCAGCCCCAGCATTTT
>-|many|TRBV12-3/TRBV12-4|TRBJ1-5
CASSSWAVSNQPQHF
TGTGCCAGCAGTTCCTGGGCAGTTAGCAATCAGCCCCAGCATTTT
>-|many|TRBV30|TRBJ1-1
CAWSVRGGNTEAFF
TGTGCCTGGAGTGTCAGGGGAGGGAACACTGAAGCTTTCTTT
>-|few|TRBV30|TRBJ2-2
CAAGQTENTGELFF
TGTGCCGCCGGGCAAACAGAGAACACCGGGGAGCTGTTTTTT